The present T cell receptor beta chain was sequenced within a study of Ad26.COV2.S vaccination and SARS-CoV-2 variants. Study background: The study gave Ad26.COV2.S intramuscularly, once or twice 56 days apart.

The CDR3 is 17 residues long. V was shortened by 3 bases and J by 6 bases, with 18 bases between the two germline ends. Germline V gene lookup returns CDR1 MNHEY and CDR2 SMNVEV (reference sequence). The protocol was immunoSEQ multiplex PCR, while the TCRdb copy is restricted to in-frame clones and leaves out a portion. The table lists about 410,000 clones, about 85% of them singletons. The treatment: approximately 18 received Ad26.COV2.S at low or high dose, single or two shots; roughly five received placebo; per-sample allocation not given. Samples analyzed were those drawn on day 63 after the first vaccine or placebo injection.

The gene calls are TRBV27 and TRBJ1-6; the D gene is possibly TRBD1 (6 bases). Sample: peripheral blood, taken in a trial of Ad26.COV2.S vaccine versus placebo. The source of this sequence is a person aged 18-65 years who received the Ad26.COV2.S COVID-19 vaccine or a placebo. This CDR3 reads CASSFQAAAGVNSPLHF. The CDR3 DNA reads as TGTGCCAGCAGTTTTCAGGCCGCGGCAGGGGTTAATTCACCCCTCCACTTT.